These 5 T cell receptor beta chains were all obtained from the same sample, sequenced in a study of T cell changes during pregnancy in multiple sclerosis. The protocol was immunoSEQ multiplex PCR, while the TCRdb copy is restricted to in-frame clones and leaves out a portion. This sample yields 88,000 or so clones, of which about 90% are seen a single time; around 2.6% belongs to the top ten. The sample consisted of peripheral blood, taken before pregnancy. These receptors originate from a female donor with multiple sclerosis, enrolled in a pregnancy study.

This chain joins TRBV5-1 and TRBJ2-7; 7 bases are shared with TRBD1. CDR3 length equals 15 residues. Trimming took 4 bases from V and 0 from J; bases not matched to a gene: 7. Germline CDR1 SGHRS, CDR2 YFSETQ. The CDR3, as DNA: TGCGCCAGCAGCCCTCGGACAGGAACCTCCTACGAGCAGTACTTC. This encodes CASSPRTGTSYEQYF.

This chain connects TRBV2 to TRBJ1-4, with TRBD1 identical over 9 bases. The CDR3 has 13 residues. Unmatched junction bases numbered 4, after V lost 6 bases and J lost 8 bases. Per the germline V gene, CDR1 is SNHLY and CDR2 is FYNNEI. CDR3 residues: CASRGQGREKLFF. In DNA form, the CDR3 reads TGTGCCAGCAGGGGACAGGGAAGAGAAAAACTGTTTTTT.

V gene TRBV29-1 combines with J gene TRBJ2-3, with 14 bases lining up with TRBD2. Trimming took 3 bases from V and 3 from J; bases not matched to a gene: 2. CDR3 length equals 15 residues. Germline values: CDR1 SQVTM, CDR2 ANQGSEA. The CDR3 loop is CSVEGLAGVTDTQYF. As DNA, the CDR3 is TGCAGCGTTGAGGGACTAGCGGGAGTAACAGATACGCAGTATTTT.

J is TRBJ2-1 and V is TRBV20-1; TRBD2 might be the D (7 bases). With 3 bases removed from V and 12 bases from J, the gap between germline ends came to 12 bases. CDR1 DFQATT and CDR2 SNEGSKA come from the germline V gene (reference sequence). This CDR3 is built from 11 residues. CDR3 region: CSASGGQGQFF. CDR3 DNA: TGCAGTGCTAGCGGGGGGCAGGGGCAGTTCTTC.

V and J are TRBV9 and TRBJ2-1, with 7 nucleotides matching TRBD2. This CDR3 comprises 14 residues. Germline V gives CDR1 SGDLS, CDR2 YYNGEE. V lost 0 bases, J lost 7 bases, and 4 bases stayed unmatched. The CDR3 reads CASSVGGSLNEQFF. DNA of the CDR3: TGTGCCAGCAGCGTAGGCGGGAGTTTGAATGAGCAGTTCTTC.